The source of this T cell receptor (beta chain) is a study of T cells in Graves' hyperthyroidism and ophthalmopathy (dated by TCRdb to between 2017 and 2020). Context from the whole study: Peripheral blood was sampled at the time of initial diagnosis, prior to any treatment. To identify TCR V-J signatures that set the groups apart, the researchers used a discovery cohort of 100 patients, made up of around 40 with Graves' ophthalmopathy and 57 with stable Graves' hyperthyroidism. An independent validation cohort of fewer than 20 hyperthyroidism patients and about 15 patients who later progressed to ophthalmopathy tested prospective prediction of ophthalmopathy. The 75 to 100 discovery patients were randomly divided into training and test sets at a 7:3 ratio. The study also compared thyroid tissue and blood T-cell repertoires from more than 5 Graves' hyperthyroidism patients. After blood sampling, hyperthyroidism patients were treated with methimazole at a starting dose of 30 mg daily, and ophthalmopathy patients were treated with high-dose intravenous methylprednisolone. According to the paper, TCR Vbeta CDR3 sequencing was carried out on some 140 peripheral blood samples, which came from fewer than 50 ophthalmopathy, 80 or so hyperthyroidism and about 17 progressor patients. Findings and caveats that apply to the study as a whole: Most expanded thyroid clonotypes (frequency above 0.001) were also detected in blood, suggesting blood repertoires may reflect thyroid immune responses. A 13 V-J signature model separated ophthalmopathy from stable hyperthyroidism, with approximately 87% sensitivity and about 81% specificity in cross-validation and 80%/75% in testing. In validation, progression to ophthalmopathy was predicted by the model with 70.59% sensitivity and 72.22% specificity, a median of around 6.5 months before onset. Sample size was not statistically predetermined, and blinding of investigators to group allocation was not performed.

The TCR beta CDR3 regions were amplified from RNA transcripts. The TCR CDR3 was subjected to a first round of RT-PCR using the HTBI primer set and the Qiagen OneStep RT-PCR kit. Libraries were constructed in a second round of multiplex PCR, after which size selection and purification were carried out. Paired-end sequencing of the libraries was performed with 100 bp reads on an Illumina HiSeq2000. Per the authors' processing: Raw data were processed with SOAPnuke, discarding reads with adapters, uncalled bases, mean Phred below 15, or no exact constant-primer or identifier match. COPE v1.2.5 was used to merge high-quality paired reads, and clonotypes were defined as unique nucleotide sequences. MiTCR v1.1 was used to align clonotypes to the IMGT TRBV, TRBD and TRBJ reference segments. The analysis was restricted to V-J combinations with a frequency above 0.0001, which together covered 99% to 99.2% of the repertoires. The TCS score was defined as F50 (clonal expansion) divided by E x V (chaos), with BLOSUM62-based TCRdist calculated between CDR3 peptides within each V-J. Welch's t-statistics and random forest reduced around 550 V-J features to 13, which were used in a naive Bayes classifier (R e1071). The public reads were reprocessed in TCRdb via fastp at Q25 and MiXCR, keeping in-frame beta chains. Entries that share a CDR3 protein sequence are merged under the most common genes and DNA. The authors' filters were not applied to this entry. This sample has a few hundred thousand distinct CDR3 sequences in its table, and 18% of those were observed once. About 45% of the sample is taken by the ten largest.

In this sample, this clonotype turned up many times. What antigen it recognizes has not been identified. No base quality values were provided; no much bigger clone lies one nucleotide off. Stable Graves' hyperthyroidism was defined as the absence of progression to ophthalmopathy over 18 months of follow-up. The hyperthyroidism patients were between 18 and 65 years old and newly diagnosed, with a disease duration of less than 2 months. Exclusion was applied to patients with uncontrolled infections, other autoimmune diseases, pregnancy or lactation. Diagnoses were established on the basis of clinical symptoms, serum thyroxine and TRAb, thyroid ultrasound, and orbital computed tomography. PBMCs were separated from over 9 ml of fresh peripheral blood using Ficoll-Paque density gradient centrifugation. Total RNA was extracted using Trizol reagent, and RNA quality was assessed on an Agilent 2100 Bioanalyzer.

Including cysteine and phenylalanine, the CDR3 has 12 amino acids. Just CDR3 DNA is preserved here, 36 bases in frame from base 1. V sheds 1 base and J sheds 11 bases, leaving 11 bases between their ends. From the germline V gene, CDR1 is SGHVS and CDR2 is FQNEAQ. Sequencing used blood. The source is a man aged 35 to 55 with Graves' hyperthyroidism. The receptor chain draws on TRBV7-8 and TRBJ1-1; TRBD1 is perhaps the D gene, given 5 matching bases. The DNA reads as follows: TGTGCCAGCAGCTTAGGGGGGAGACAGGCTTTCTTT. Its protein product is CASSLGGRQAFF.